Given below is one TCR beta chain in context. This clonotype was seen more than once but under ten times. Its antigen is not yet known. Base qualities were left out, and no much larger clone turns up one base away. What the time point label conveys for this sample: persistent/refractory GD, antithyroid drugs over 5 years with positive TRAb. For both TCR sequencing and RNA sequencing, RNA was extracted from PBMCs in TRIzol. The diagnosis of Graves' disease was made according to American Thyroid Association guidelines. Patients for the study were recruited at an endocrinology department in Xi'an, China. From each patient, nine milliliters of peripheral blood was collected into an EDTA anticoagulant tube. Ficoll Paque Plus density gradient separation was used to isolate PBMCs, and no further T cell sorting was performed. An Agilent 2100 Bioanalyzer and agarose gel were used to assess RNA quality, and a NanoDrop 2000 was used to measure RNA concentration.

Inclusive of the bounding cysteine and phenylalanine, the CDR3 is 14 residues long. Only the CDR3 DNA is retained, 42 bases long and in frame from the first base. The V end loses 3 bases and the J end loses 2 bases, and a stretch of 9 bases separates them. The library was built by means of multiplex PCR. TCRdb records Illumina HiSeq 4000 as the sequencer. To build TCR beta libraries, CDR3 regions were amplified by Arm-PCR using iRepertoire HTBI primers. PCR products were gel purified before sequencing. Per the source publication's procedure: Gene usage analysis of CDR3 amino acid clonotypes used the 62 TRBV and 14 to 15 TRBJ segments found across samples. COPE and FqMerger were used to merge filtered high-quality paired reads into contigs. BLAST was used to align contigs to IMGT TRBV, TRBD and TRBJ reference genes, with CDR3 defined following IMGT. Highly expanded clones were defined as clonotypes with a frequency above 0.1%. Repertoire diversity was measured by Shannon entropy, and V-J evenness by the Gini coefficient. Public clonotypes were defined as clonotypes shared by more than one individual. TCRdb trimmed public reads at Q25 via fastp, called clones via MiXCR and kept in-frame beta chains. Each record represents a unique CDR3 protein, reported with the most common genes and DNA among its rows. It is TCRdb's table, rather than the study itself, that gives the V and J calls and clone size. For this sample there are 400,000 to 500,000 distinct CDR3 sequences; over 20% appear just once. The ten top clones hold roughly an eighth of the sample.

The data are from a study of regulatory T cells in long-lasting Graves disease listed by TCRdb under 2021. Study-level background: Persistent Graves' disease was defined as antithyroid drug treatment for over 5 years with persistently positive TSH receptor autoantibodies. This study used TCR sequencing and RNA sequencing of peripheral blood to compare persistent Graves' disease patients against newly diagnosed Graves' disease patients. The study took place in China and was registered as a clinical trial. A total of 33 samples underwent TCR sequencing, from around 13 patients with persistent Graves' disease and approximately 20 patients with newly diagnosed Graves' disease. On average, persistent Graves' disease patients in the clinical cohort had been on antithyroid drugs for about 10.3 years. Results and caveats for the whole study, not just this receptor: Persistent patients shared more public clonotypes among themselves (around 2,700) than newly diagnosed patients did (more than 950). Compared with newly diagnosed patients, patients with persistent Graves' disease had lower TCR Shannon entropy and fewer highly expanded clones, which suggests clonal expansion. Sequencing and analysis were limited to the TCR beta chain. The authors noted that the small sample size was a limitation that may lower accuracy. TRBV28, TRBJ1-2 and TRBJ2-5 were preferentially used in persistent disease, while TRBV20-1 and TRBJ2-1 were favored in newly diagnosed disease. Peripheral blood alone was examined, since thyroid tissue, which constituted the primary lesion, could not be accessed.

The chain uses TRBV12-3 or TRBV12-4 and TRBJ2-3, with TRBD2 tentatively as D gene (6 bases match). The sample here was peripheral blood mononuclear cells (PBMCs), taken when the disease was refractory, from a patient treated with antithyroid drugs. This sequence was found in a female donor with Graves disease. CDR3 protein: CASSFAGYTDTQYF. The DNA reads as follows: TGTGCCAGCAGTTTTGCGGGATACACAGATACGCAGTATTTT.